Listed below are T cell receptor beta chains from one sample, sequenced in a study of shared clonotypes between healthy human individuals. The data were produced by immunoSEQ multiplex PCR, yet TCRdb's version contains in-frame clones alone and is incomplete. Among more than 850,000 clones listed, around three quarters were seen once. Sequencing was done on a sample of memory CD4+ T cells from PBMCs. The receptors here all came from a man between 18 and 35 years old in good health. Some clones in this sample may be carry-over from other donors' samples. CDR3s include the opening cysteine and the closing phenylalanine or tryptophan. A D gene is named only where the DNA matches it firmly. Size is stated for part of the rows, as once, few or many counts, or as a class when the clone is expanded.

TRBV7-2	TRBJ2-3	19	-	-	TGTGCCAGCAGCTTAGGCCCAGTAAGCCAACGACTGAGCACAGATACGCAGTATTTT	CASSLGPVSQRLSTDTQYF
TRBV25-1	TRBJ2-7	14	-	TRBD1	TGTGCCAGCAGCCGGGACAGGGTACCGGACGAGCAGTACTTC	CASSRDRVPDEQYF
TRBV6-5	TRBJ2-2	14	-	-	TGTGCCAGCAACAGAGGCAGGGACACCGGGGAGCTGTTTTTT	CASNRGRDTGELFF
TRBV19	TRBJ2-7	17	-	TRBD2	TGTGCCAGTAGCAGGGGACTAGCGGGAGTCAGCTCCTACGAGCAGTACTTC	CASSRGLAGVSSYEQYF
TRBV4-2	TRBJ2-7	16	-	TRBD2	TGTGCCAGCAGCCAAGGGGCTAGCGGGGACCCCTACGAGCAGTACTTC	CASSQGASGDPYEQYF
TRBV5-1	TRBJ1-3	14	-	-	TGCGCCAGCAGCCCGGGGAGGGCTGGAAACACCATATATTTT	CASSPGRAGNTIYF
TRBV9	TRBJ2-7	15	-	TRBD2	TGTGCCAGCAGCGTCACCTCTGCGGGAGGCGGCGAGCAGTACTTC	CASSVTSAGGGEQYF
TRBV6-5	TRBJ1-4	16	-	-	TGTGCCAGCAGTTACCCCCTCGGGGGTGATAATGAAAAACTGTTTTTT	CASSYPLGGDNEKLFF
TRBV19	TRBJ2-4	17	many	-	TGTGCCAGTAGTACCCACGAAGCGGGTAGAACCAAAAACATTCAGTACTTC	CASSTHEAGRTKNIQYF
TRBV7-9	TRBJ1-1	14	-	-	TGTGCCAGCAGCTTAGAATCGGGGTACACTGAAGCTTTCTTT	CASSLESGYTEAFF
TRBV19	TRBJ1-2	15	-	-	TGTGCCAGTAGTATGCCCCGGGAGAGGATCTATGGCTACACCTTC	CASSMPRERIYGYTF
TRBV18	TRBJ1-2	15	-	TRBD1	TGTGCCAGCTCACTTGGACAGGCACGAAACTATGGCTACACCTTC	CASSLGQARNYGYTF
TRBV2	TRBJ2-7	14	-	TRBD1	TGTGCCAGCAGTGAAGGGAGACAGGGTAACGAGCAGTACTTC	CASSEGRQGNEQYF
TRBV7-2	TRBJ1-1	13	-	-	TGTGCCAGCAGCTTAGACAGTAACACTGAAGCTTTCTTT	CASSLDSNTEAFF
TRBV11-2	TRBJ2-5	13	once	-	TGTGCCAGCAGCTTATTCCGGGAAGAGACCCAGTACTTC	CASSLFREETQYF
TRBV15	TRBJ2-3	14	-	-	TGTGCCACCAGCGGACGCCGAGTCCGAGATACGCAGTATTTT	CATSGRRVRDTQYF
TRBV6-1	TRBJ2-3	13	-	TRBD2	TGTGCCAGCAGCGGGACTATCACAGATACGCAGTATTTT	CASSGTITDTQYF
TRBV5-1	TRBJ2-5	15	-	-	TGCGCCAGCAGCTTACAGGGACCGTACCAAGAGACCCAGTACTTC	CASSLQGPYQETQYF
TRBV2	TRBJ1-5	15	-	-	TGTGCCAGCAGTGGAGCAGGGAGGTCTAGAGAGCCCCAGCATTTT	CASSGAGRSREPQHF
TRBV5-1	TRBJ2-5	15	-	TRBD1	TGCGCCAGCAGTTTTACCGGGACAGCAGAAGAGACCCAGTACTTC	CASSFTGTAEETQYF
TRBV30	TRBJ1-4	12	few	-	TGTGCCTGGAACGCCTTCAATGAAAAACTGTTTTTT	CAWNAFNEKLFF
TRBV28	TRBJ1-5	14	-	TRBD1	TGTGCCAGCAGTCGGGACAGGGGTTATCAGCCCCAGCATTTT	CASSRDRGYQPQHF
TRBV5-1	TRBJ2-1	16	-	-	TGCGCCAGCAGCTTGGATGGAGGAGCTGGGGGAAATGAGCAGTTCTTC	CASSLDGGAGGNEQFF
TRBV28	TRBJ1-3	13	-	-	TGTGCCAGCAGTTTACACTCTGGAAACACCATATATTTT	CASSLHSGNTIYF
TRBV5-1	TRBJ1-1	14	-	-	TGCGCCAGCAGCTTGGAGGACCTCAACACTGAAGCTTTCTTT	CASSLEDLNTEAFF
TRBV2	TRBJ2-3	12	-	-	TGTGCCAGCAGTGAAGAGGGGGATACGCAGTATTTT	CASSEEGDTQYF
TRBV5-4	TRBJ2-2	16	-	TRBD1	TGTGCCAGCAGCCAGAAGACGGGACAGGGGGGTTCGGAGCTGTTTTTT	CASSQKTGQGGSELFF
TRBV6-5	TRBJ1-1	13	-	-	TGTGCCAGCAGCCCCGCGGGGAGGACTGAAGCTTTCTTT	CASSPAGRTEAFF
TRBV4-2	TRBJ2-7	14	-	-	TGTGCCAGCAGCCAAGATAGGGCGGCCTACGAGCAGTACTTC	CASSQDRAAYEQYF
TRBV5-4	TRBJ2-1	14	-	-	TGTGCCAGCACGAGGGTAGGCTCCTACAATGAGCAGTTCTTC	CASTRVGSYNEQFF
TRBV6-1	TRBJ1-4	14	-	-	TGTGCCAGCAGGAAGGGAGCAACTAATGAAAAACTGTTTTTT	CASRKGATNEKLFF
TRBV5-1	TRBJ2-7	13	-	TRBD2	TGCGCCAGCAGCTTGGTCGCTAGCGGGGAGCAGTACTTC	CASSLVASGEQYF
TRBV7-8	TRBJ2-3	15	-	TRBD2	TGTGCCAGCAGCTTACTAGCGGGATCTACAGATACGCAGTATTTT	CASSLLAGSTDTQYF
TRBV19	TRBJ2-7	16	-	-	TGTGCCAGTAGTACTGTGGGCGGGACTCCTCCCTACGAGCAGTACTTC	CASSTVGGTPPYEQYF
TRBV10-3	TRBJ2-1	12	-	-	TGTGCCATCAGTGATTACGGTTCAAAACAGTTCTTC	CAISDYGSKQFF
TRBV27	TRBJ1-3	14	-	-	TGTGCCAGCAGTTTAGTCGGGGTTGGAAACACCATATATTTT	CASSLVGVGNTIYF
TRBV30	TRBJ2-7	13	-	-	TGTGCCTGGAGTGTATTGGAATCGAACGAGCAGTACTTC	CAWSVLESNEQYF
TRBV5-4	TRBJ1-1	14	-	-	TGTGCCAGCAACATCGGGGGGGGCGACACTGAAGCTTTCTTT	CASNIGGGDTEAFF
TRBV5-1	TRBJ2-1	14	-	TRBD2	TGCGCCAGTATGAGCGGGAGAGGCGACAATGAGCAGTTCTTC	CASMSGRGDNEQFF
TRBV5-4	TRBJ2-5	14	-	-	TGTGCCAGCAGCTACAGTCGCGGCGGAGAGACCCAGTACTTC	CASSYSRGGETQYF
TRBV30	TRBJ2-7	14	-	-	TGTGCCTGGACCGATGACGGTAGCCCCTACGAGCAGTACTTC	CAWTDDGSPYEQYF
TRBV18	TRBJ1-5	12	-	-	TGTGCCAGCTCCTCCGGGATTCAGCCCCAGCATTTT	CASSSGIQPQHF